The 8 T cell receptor beta chains below all came from one sample that was sequenced in a study of control samples from healthy donors and cancer patients. Some clones are missing from TCRdb's copy, which holds only in-frame ones; the method was immunoSEQ multiplex PCR. This table has about 140,000 clones, more than 85% appearing once. Source material: blood. These TCRs come from a man aged 25 to 40 in good health.

This clone was observed a few times. The chain combines TRBV2 with TRBJ2-1; D is unclear. CDR1 SNHLY and CDR2 FYNNEI come from the germline V gene. V dropped 7 bases and J dropped 6 bases, with 10 bases sitting between them. The CDR3 has 12 residues. CDR3 residues: CASKEAGNEQFF. CDR3 bases: TGTGCCAGCAAGGAAGCAGGCAATGAGCAGTTCTTC.

J is TRBJ1-4 and V is TRBV10-3, with D possibly TRBD1 on 6 matching bases. In germline, CDR1 is ENHRY, CDR2 SYGVKD. The CDR3 sequence is 15 residues long. The germline V and J ends were trimmed by 6 bases and 8 bases, with 19 bases remaining between them. CDR3 nucleotide sequence: TGTGCCATCAGGGCGGGCCTACAGGGTCGGGAAAAACTGTTTTTT. Amino acids: CAIRAGLQGREKLFF.

The chain is built from TRBV27 and TRBJ1-6, with TRBD1 as a possible D gene (5 bases). CDR3 length equals 15 residues. The V gene's germline CDR1 is MNHEY and CDR2 SMNVEV (reference sequence). Trimming left V 3 bases short and J 7 bases short, with 13 bases between. The CDR3 sequence is CASSLSGWKNSPLHF. In DNA, the CDR3 is TGTGCCAGCAGTTTGTCAGGGTGGAAGAATTCACCCCTCCACTTT.

The J gene is TRBJ1-4, the V gene TRBV19; 11 nucleotides agree with TRBD1. Germline CDR1 is LNHDA and CDR2 is SQIVND (reference sequence). Losses at the gene ends were 7 bases for V and 8 bases for J; bases not matched to a gene: 12. This CDR3 contains 16 residues. CDR3 DNA sequence: TGTGCCAGTACCACCCATACCGGGACAGGGGGAGAAAAACTGTTTTTT. This encodes CASTTHTGTGGEKLFF.

The chain recombines TRBV2 with TRBJ2-1; D not certain. V was pared by 4 bases and J by 9 bases, with 13 bases between. This CDR3 has 13 residues. Germline V CDR1 and CDR2: SNHLY, FYNNEI. In DNA, the CDR3 is TGTGCCAGCAGTGTCAGCCTATTAGGTGAGCAGTTCTTC. It is translated as CASSVSLLGEQFF.

This chain joins TRBV28 and TRBJ2-3, with no clear D. With 6 bases removed from V and 2 bases from J, the gap between germline ends came to 6 bases. The length of the CDR3 is 12 residues. Germline CDR1 MDHEN, CDR2 SYDVKM. The CDR3 DNA follows: TGTGCCAGCAGGCTCAACACAGATACGCAGTATTTT. Amino acids: CASRLNTDTQYF.

This clone was seen once. The genes are TRBV7-9 and TRBJ2-7, with 10 bases lining up with TRBD2. The CDR3 spans 17 residues. Germline V gene lookup returns CDR1 SEHNR and CDR2 FQNEAQ (reference sequence). Trimming at V came to 0 bases and at J to 1 base, leaving 6 bases not matched to a gene. The CDR3 nucleotides are TGTGCCAGCAGCTTAGCGTTAGCGGGGGGCCCTTCCTACGAGCAGTACTTC. This gives the protein CASSLALAGGPSYEQYF.

The V and J genes are TRBV27 and TRBJ2-1, with 7 bases that match TRBD1. V lost 6 bases and J lost 8; bases outside the gene matches: 4. This CDR3 has 12 residues. Germline assignment: CDR1 MNHEY and CDR2 SMNVEV (reference sequence). The CDR3, as DNA: TGTGCCAGCAGAGCAGGGGGAGATGAGCAGTTCTTC. Translation: CASRAGGDEQFF.